The 6 T cell receptor beta chains reported below all come from one sample, sequenced in a study of cytomegalovirus exposure and HLA in healthy donors. Primers included in the PCR were 60 Vbeta and 13 Jbeta primers. The protocol was immunoSEQ multiplex PCR, while the TCRdb copy is restricted to in-frame clones and leaves out a portion. Counted here are around 77,000 clones, 78% occurring once; the ten biggest clones make up around 3.7%. The source material was PBMCs. The receptors were gathered from a man aged 35 to 55 in good health and CMV-seronegative.

CDR3 in DNA: TGTGCCAGCAGCCAGGAGGCGGGGATCGGGGAAAAACTGTTTTTT. Protein product: CASSQEAGIGEKLFF. The chain recombines TRBV4-2 with TRBJ1-4; no clear D. Germline V gene sequence: CDR1 LGHNA, CDR2 YNFKEQ. V was trimmed by 3 bases and J by 8 bases, leaving 16 bases between them. The CDR3 loop spans 15 amino acids.

The rearrangement links TRBV18 to TRBJ2-5; a weak D match, TRBD1 (5 bases). The V end was cut by 1 base, the J end by 5 bases, with 11 bases between. The CDR3 loop spans 14 amino acids. The V gene's germline CDR1 is KGHSH and CDR2 LQKENI. CDR3 region: CASSPQGSGETQYF. Written as DNA, the CDR3 is TGTGCCAGCTCACCACAGGGATCAGGGGAGACCCAGTACTTC.

This clone has more than one count but fewer than ten. This CDR3 is CASSRTRDQPQHF. The CDR3 DNA is TGTGCCAGCAGTCGGACCAGGGATCAGCCCCAGCATTTT. This chain links TRBV28 with TRBJ1-5; a weak D match, TRBD1 (5 bases). The V end was cut by 5 bases, the J end by 5 bases, with 10 bases between. This CDR3 spans 13 amino acids. The V gene's germline CDR1 is MDHEN and CDR2 SYDVKM.

The chain joins TRBV12-5 to TRBJ1-1; D might be TRBD1 (5 bases). The CDR3 is 14 residues long. With 5 bases removed from V and 5 bases from J, the gap between germline ends came to 15 bases. CDR1 and CDR2 from the germline V gene are LGHNT and FRNRAP. For the CDR3, the DNA is TGTGCTAGTGGTGGGGGGGAGTTTAGGACTGAAGCTTTCTTT. It is translated as CASGGGEFRTEAFF.

This clone appeared once. The same CDR3 is also encoded by other DNA sequences in this sample. This rearrangement joins TRBV5-1 to TRBJ1-1, with D possibly matching TRBD1 (6 bases). CDR3 length equals 16 residues. Germline V CDR1 and CDR2: SGHRS, YFSETQ. V was cut by 0 bases and J by 4 bases, with 16 bases left in between. CDR3 protein: CASSLALQGSITEAFF. The CDR3 DNA sequence: TGCGCCAGCAGCTTGGCCTTGCAGGGGAGTATCACTGAAGCTTTCTTT.

This clone was counted a few times. The rearrangement links TRBV7-3 to TRBJ2-2; tentative D call: TRBD1 (6 bases). This CDR3 comprises 15 residues. Trimming pared 5 bases from V and 7 bases from J, leaving 17 bases between. Germline V gene sequence: CDR1 SGHTA, CDR2 FQGTGA. DNA for the CDR3: TGTGCCAGCAGCCTGCGACAGGTTCAAGGCGGGGAGCTGTTTTTT. Residues: CASSLRQVQGGELFF.